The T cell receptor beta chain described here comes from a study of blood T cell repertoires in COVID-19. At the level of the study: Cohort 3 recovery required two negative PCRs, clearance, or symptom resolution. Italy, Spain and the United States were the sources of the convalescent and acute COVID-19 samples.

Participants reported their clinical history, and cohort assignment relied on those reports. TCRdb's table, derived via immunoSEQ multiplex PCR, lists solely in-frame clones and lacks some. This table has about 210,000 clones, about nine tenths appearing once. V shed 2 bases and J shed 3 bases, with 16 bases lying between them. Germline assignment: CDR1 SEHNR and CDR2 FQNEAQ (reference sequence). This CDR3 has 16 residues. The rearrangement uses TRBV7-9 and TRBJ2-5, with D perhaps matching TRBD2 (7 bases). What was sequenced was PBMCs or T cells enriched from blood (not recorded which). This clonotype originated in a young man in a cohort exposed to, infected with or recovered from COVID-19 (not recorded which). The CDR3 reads CASSLYVGGGEETQYF. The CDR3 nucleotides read TGTGCCAGCAGCTTATACGTGGGAGGGGGGGAAGAGACCCAGTACTTC.